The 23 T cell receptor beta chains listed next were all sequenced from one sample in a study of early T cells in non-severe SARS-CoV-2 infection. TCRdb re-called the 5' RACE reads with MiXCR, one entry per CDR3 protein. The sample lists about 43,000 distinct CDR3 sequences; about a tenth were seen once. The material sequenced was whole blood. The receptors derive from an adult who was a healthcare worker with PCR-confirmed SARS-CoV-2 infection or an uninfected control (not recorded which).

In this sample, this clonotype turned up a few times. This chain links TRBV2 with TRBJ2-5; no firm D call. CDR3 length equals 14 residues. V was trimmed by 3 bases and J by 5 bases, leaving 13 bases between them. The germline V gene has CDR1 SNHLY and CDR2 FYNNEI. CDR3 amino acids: CASSDGNSGETQYF. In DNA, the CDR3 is TGTGCCAGCAGTGATGGGAATTCCGGGGAGACCCAGTACTTC.

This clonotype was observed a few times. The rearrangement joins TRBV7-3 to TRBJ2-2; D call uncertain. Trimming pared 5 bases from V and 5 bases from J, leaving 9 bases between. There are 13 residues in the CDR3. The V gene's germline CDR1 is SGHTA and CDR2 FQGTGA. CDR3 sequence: CASSPVGTGELFF. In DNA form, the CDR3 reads TGTGCCAGCAGCCCCGTGGGGACCGGGGAGCTGTTTTTT.

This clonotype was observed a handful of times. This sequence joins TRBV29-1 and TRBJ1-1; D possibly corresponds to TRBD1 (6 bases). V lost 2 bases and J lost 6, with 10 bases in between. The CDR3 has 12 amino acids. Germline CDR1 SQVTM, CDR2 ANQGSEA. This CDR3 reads CSVETGHPEAFF. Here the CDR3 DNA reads TGCAGCGTTGAAACGGGACACCCTGAAGCTTTCTTT.

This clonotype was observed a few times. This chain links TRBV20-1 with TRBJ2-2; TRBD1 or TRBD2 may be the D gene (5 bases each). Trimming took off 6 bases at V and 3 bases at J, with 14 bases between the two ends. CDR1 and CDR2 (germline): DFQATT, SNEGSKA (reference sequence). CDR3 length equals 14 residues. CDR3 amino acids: CSAEGPEYTGELFF. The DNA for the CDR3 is TGCAGTGCCGAGGGACCCGAATACACCGGGGAGCTGTTTTTT.

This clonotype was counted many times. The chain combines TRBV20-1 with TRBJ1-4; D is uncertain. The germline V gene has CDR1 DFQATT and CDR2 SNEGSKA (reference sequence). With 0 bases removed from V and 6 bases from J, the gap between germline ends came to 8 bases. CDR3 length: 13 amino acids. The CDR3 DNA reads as TGCAGTGCTAGAGATCCCACAGATGAAAAACTGTTTTTT. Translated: CSARDPTDEKLFF.

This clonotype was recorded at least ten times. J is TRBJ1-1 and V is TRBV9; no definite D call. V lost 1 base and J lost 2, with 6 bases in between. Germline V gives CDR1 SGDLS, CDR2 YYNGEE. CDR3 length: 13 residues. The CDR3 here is CASSVKRNTEAFF. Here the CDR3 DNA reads TGTGCCAGCAGCGTAAAACGCAACACTGAAGCTTTCTTT.

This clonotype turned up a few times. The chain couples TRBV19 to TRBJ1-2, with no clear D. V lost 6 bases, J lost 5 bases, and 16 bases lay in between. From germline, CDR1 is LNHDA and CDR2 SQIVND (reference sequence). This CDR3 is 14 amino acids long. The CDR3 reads CASRPTLGKYGYTF. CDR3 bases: TGTGCCAGTAGACCGACGTTGGGGAAGTATGGCTACACCTTC.

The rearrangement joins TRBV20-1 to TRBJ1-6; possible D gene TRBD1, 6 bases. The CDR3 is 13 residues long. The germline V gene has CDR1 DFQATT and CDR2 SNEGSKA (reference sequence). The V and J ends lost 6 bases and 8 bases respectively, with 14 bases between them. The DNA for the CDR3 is TGCAGTGCGCTACAGGGAGGGGATTCACCCCTCCACTTT. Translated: CSALQGGDSPLHF.

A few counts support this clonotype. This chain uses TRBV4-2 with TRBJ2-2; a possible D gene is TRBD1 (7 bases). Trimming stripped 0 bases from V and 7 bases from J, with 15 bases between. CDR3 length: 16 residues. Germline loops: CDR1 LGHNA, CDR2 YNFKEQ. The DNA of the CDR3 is TGTGCCAGCAGCCAAGACCAGGGGGGAAGGGACGGGGAGCTGTTTTTT. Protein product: CASSQDQGGRDGELFF.

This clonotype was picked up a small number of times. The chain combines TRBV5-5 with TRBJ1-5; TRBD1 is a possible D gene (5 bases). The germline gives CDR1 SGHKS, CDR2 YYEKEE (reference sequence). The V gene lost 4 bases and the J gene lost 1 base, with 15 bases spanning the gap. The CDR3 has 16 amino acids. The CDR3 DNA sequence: TGTGCCAGCAGCCCCTCAGTTGGGGGAAGCAATCAGCCCCAGCATTTT. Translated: CASSPSVGGSNQPQHF.

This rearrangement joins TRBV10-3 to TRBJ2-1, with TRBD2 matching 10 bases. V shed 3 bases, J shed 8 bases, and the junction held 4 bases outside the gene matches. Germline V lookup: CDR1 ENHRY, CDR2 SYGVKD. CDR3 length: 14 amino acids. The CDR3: CAISEVLAGDEQFF. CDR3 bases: TGTGCCATCAGTGAAGTGCTAGCGGGGGATGAGCAGTTCTTC.

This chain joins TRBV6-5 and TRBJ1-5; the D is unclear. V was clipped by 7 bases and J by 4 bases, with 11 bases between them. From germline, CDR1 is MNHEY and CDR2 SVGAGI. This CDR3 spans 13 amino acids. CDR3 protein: CASKGSANQPQHF. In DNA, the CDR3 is TGTGCCAGCAAAGGGTCAGCAAATCAGCCCCAGCATTTT.

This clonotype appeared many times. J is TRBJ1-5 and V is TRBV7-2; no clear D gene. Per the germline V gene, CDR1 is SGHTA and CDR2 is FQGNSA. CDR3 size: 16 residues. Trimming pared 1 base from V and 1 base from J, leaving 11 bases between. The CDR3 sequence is CASSLGILGSNQPQHF. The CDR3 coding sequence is TGTGCCAGCAGCTTAGGGATTTTAGGGAGCAATCAGCCCCAGCATTTT. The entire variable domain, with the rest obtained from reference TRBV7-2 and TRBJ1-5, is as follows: GAGVSQSPSNKVTEKGKDVELRCDPISGHTALYWYRQSLGQGLEFLIYFQGNSAPDKSGLPSDRFSAERTGGSVSTLTIQRTQQEDSAVYLCASSLGILGSNQPQHFGDGTRLSIL.

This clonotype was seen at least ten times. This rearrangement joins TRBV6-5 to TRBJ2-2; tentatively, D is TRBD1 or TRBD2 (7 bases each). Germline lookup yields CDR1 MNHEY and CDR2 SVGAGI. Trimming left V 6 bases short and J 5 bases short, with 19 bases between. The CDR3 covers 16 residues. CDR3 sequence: CASSPNRGGGTGELFF. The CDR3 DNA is TGTGCCAGCAGCCCCAACAGGGGAGGGGGTACCGGGGAGCTGTTTTTT.

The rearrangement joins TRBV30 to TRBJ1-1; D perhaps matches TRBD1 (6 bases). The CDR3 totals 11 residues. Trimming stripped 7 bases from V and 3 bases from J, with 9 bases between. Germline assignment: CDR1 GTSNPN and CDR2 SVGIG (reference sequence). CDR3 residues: CASTGYTEAFF. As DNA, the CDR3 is TGTGCCTCCACAGGGTACACTGAAGCTTTCTTT.

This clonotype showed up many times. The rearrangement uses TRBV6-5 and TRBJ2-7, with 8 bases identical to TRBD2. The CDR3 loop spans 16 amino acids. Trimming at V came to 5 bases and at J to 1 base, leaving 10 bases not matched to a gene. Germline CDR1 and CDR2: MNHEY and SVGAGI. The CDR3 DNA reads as TGTGCCAGCAGTCGGAGTCCCGGGACTAGATCCTACGAGCAGTACTTC. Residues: CASSRSPGTRSYEQYF.

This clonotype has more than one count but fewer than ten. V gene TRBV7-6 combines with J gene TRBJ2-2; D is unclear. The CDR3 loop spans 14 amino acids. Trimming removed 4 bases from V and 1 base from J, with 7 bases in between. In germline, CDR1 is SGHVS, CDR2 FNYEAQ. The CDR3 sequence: CASSSLRNTGELFF. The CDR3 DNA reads TGTGCCAGCAGCTCTCTGCGGAACACCGGGGAGCTGTTTTTT.

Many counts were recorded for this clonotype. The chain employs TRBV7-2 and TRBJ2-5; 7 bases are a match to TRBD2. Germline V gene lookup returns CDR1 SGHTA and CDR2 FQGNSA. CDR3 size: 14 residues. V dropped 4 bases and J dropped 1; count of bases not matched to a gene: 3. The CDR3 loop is CASSSWTSQETQYF. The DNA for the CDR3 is TGTGCCAGCAGCTCCTGGACTAGCCAAGAGACCCAGTACTTC. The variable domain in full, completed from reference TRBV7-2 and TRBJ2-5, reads GAGVSQSPSNKVTEKGKDVELRCDPISGHTALYWYRQSLGQGLEFLIYFQGNSAPDKSGLPSDRFSAERTGGSVSTLTIQRTQQEDSAVYLCASSSWTSQETQYFGPGTRLLVL.

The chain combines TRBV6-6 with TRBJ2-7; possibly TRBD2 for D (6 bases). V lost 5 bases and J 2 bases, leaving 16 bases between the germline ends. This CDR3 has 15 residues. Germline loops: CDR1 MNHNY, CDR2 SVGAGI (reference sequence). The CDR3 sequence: CASSTPTRDPYEQYF. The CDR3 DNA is TGTGCCAGCAGTACCCCGACTAGGGATCCCTACGAGCAGTACTTC.

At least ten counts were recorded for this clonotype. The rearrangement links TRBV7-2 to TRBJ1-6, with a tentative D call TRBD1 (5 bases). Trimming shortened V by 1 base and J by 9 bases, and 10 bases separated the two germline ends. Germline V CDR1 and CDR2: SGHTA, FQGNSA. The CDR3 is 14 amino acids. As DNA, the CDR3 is TGTGCCAGCAGCTTAGAAGGGGTTGGTTCACCCCTCCACTTT. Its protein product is CASSLEGVGSPLHF.

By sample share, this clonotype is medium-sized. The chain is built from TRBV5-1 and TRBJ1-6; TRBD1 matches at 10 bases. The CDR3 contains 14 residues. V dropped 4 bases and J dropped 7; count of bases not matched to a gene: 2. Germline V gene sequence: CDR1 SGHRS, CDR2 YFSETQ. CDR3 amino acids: CASSAGQGNSPLHF. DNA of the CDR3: TGCGCCAGCAGCGCGGGACAGGGGAATTCACCCCTCCACTTT.

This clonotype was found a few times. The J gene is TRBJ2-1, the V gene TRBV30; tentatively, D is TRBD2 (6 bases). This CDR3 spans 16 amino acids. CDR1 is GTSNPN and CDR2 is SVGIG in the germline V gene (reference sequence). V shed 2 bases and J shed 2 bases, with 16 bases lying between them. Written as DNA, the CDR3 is TGTGCCTGGAGTCCGAATAGCCCTAGCGCCTACAATGAGCAGTTCTTC. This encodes CAWSPNSPSAYNEQFF.

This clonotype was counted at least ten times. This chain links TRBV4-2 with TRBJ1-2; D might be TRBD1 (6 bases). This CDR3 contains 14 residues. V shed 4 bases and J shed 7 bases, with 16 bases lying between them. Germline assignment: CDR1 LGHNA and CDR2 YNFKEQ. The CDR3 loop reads CASSRASGVSGYTF. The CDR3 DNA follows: TGTGCCAGCAGCCGAGCCTCAGGGGTTTCTGGCTACACCTTC.